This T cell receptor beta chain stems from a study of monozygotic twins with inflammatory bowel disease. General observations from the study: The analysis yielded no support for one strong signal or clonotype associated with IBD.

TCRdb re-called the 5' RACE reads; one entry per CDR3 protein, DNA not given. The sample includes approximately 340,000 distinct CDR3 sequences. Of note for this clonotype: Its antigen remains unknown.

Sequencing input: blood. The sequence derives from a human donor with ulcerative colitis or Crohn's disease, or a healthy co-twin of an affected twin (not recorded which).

The chain's CDR3 is CSARVAGDLAKNIQYF. The rearrangement uses TRBV20-1 and TRBJ2-4; checking the TCRdb D call of TRBD2 is not possible without DNA. Per the germline V gene, CDR1 is DFQATT and CDR2 is SNEGSKA (reference sequence). The CDR3 has 16 amino acids.